The sequence of this T cell receptor beta chain was determined in a study of cytomegalovirus exposure and HLA in healthy donors. The PCR employed 60 Vbeta primers together with 13 Jbeta primers. The method was immunoSEQ multiplex PCR; TCRdb's version includes in-frame clones alone and lacks a portion of them. The sample carries around 100,000 clones, roughly 84% recorded once. V lost 0 bases to trimming and J lost 0 bases, with 6 bases between them. The CDR3 is made up of 15 amino acids. Germline values: CDR1 LGHNA, CDR2 YSLEER. The sequenced material came from PBMCs. V gene TRBV4-3 combines with J gene TRBJ2-1, with D possibly matching TRBD2 (5 bases). This receptor was taken from a young woman in good health and CMV-seronegative. The DNA of the CDR3 is TGCGCCAGCAGCCAAGAAGGGAGCTCCTACAATGAGCAGTTCTTC. Encoded protein: CASSQEGSSYNEQFF.